The source of this TCR beta chain is a study of T cells after yellow fever vaccination. Trimming stripped 11 bases from V and 4 bases from J, with 29 bases between. This CDR3 is 17 amino acids long. Germline CDR1 and CDR2: SGHVS and FNYEAQ. Findings and limits, study-wide: Clones from primary vaccination mostly reappeared after the booster (over 95% CD4, around 90% CD8). Peaking on day 5 versus 15, the secondary response was faster but weaker.

For TCR, cDNA came from 5'RACE template switching, which added a universal primer site and UMIs. TCRdb independently ran MiXCR on the 5' RACE reads; one entry per CDR3 protein. Of about 580,000 distinct CDR3 sequences in the sample, 17% are singletons; the top ten hold 17%. In the case of this clonotype: Its target is unknown.

Source: PBMCs, taken more than 4 days after the first yellow fever vaccination. The TCR originated in a man between 18 and 29 years old who received the YFV17D yellow fever vaccine. V and J are TRBV7-6 and TRBJ2-5; D is perhaps TRBD1 or TRBD2 (6 bases each). The CDR3 here is CAVDGGLQSRRGETQYF. CDR3 DNA: TGTGCCGTCGACGGGGGCCTCCAAAGTCGGAGGGGAGAGACCCAGTACTTC.